This T cell receptor (beta chain) was identified during a study of T cells in Graves' hyperthyroidism and ophthalmopathy. Findings and caveats of the study: Median prediction lead before ophthalmopathy onset was around 7 months with the model.

It was considered stable Graves' hyperthyroidism when ophthalmopathy did not progress within 18 months. This clonotype was seen at least ten times. The antigen remains undetermined. Using RNA transcripts as the source, TCR beta CDR3 regions were amplified. With the HTBI primer set, the TCR CDR3 went through a first round of RT-PCR. TCRdb reprocessed the multiplex PCR reads via MiXCR and lists one record per CDR3 protein. The sample lists fewer than 600,000 distinct CDR3 sequences, roughly an eighth occurring once. Trimming shortened V by 4 bases and J by 3 bases, and 4 bases separated the two germline ends. The CDR3 is 11 amino acids. CDR1 and CDR2 from the germline V gene are DFQATT and SNEGSKA (reference sequence).

Sequenced: blood. The TCR originated in a woman between 18 and 29 years old with Graves' hyperthyroidism. This chain links TRBV20-1 with TRBJ1-3; no clear D. CDR3 DNA: TGCAGTGCTACAAGTGGAAACACCATATATTTT. As protein: CSATSGNTIYF.